Listed here are 9 T cell receptor beta chains from one sample, sequenced in a study of beta chain features in type 1 diabetes. General study findings and limits: A moderate, significant TCRB CDR3 shortening appeared in type 1 diabetes across four CD4+ subsets.

Antigens of these TCRs are unknown. The entirety of the isolated RNA underwent reverse transcription, so expressed TCRB transcripts were sequenced. The method was immunoSEQ multiplex PCR; TCRdb's version includes in-frame clones alone and lacks a portion of them. In the table there are a few hundred thousand clones, about a sixth of which are singletons. The material sequenced was naive CD4+ T cells from blood. The receptors here all came from a man under 40 with type 1 diabetes.

This clone showed up just a few times. CDR3 protein: CASSARVRETQYF. The DNA of the CDR3 is TGTGCCAGCAGCGCAAGGGTGAGGGAGACCCAGTACTTC. The chain employs TRBV9 and TRBJ2-5, with D unresolved. V gave up 3 bases and J gave up 5 bases, with 11 bases separating them. The germline V gene has CDR1 SGDLS and CDR2 YYNGEE. This CDR3 has 13 amino acids.

This clone was counted between two and nine times. The V gene is TRBV5-1, the J gene TRBJ2-5; the D gene is possibly TRBD1 (6 bases). The CDR3 spans 14 residues. From germline, CDR1 is SGHRS and CDR2 YFSETQ. With 0 bases removed from V and 3 bases from J, the gap between germline ends came to 9 bases. The CDR3 DNA follows: TGCGCCAGCAGCTTGGGGAGGACAGAAGAGACCCAGTACTTC. Its translation: CASSLGRTEETQYF.

This clone has just a few counts. The chain is built from TRBV7-9 and TRBJ2-6; no firm D call. The CDR3 is 14 amino acids. The V and J ends lost 7 bases and 4 bases respectively, with 11 bases between them. Per the germline V gene, CDR1 is SEHNR and CDR2 is FQNEAQ (reference sequence). As DNA, the CDR3 is TGTGCCAGCACCACATCTGGGGGGGCCAACGTCCTGACTTTC. Translation gives CASTTSGGANVLTF.

The chain has TRBV5-4 and TRBJ2-3; D not resolved. V was pared by 3 bases and J by 6 bases, with 11 bases between. The germline V gene has CDR1 SGHNT and CDR2 YYREEE (reference sequence). This CDR3 region has 13 residues. The CDR3 DNA is TGTGCCAGCAGCTCCACTACCCATGATACGCAGTATTTT. Translating it yields CASSSTTHDTQYF. Full variable domain (remainder filled in from reference TRBV5-4 and TRBJ2-3): ETGVTQSPTHLIKTRGQQVTLRCSSQSGHNTVSWYQQALGQGPQFIFQYYREEENGRGNFPPRFSGLQFPNYSSELNVNALELDDSALYLCASSSTTHDTQYFGPGTRLTVL.

The rearrangement links TRBV7-2 to TRBJ2-3; D gene ambiguous. The germline gives CDR1 SGHTA, CDR2 FQGNSA. The CDR3 runs 14 residues. V was clipped by 5 bases and J by 0 bases, with 9 bases between them. The CDR3 region is CASSQRASTDTQYF. The CDR3 bases are TGTGCCAGCAGCCAGAGAGCTAGCACAGATACGCAGTATTTT.

The V call is TRBV4-1, the J call TRBJ2-7, with D possibly called TRBD1 or TRBD2 (5 bases each). The CDR3 is 15 amino acids. Germline CDR1 is MGHRA and CDR2 is YSYEKL. The V and J ends lost 3 bases and 4 bases respectively, with 16 bases between them. The CDR3 sequence is CASSQSGTETYEQYF. As DNA, the CDR3 is TGCGCCAGCAGCCAGTCCGGGACGGAGACATACGAGCAGTACTTC.

V gene TRBV7-2 combines with J gene TRBJ2-7, with D maybe TRBD1 (6 bases). V dropped 6 bases and J dropped 1 base, with 16 bases sitting between them. From germline, CDR1 is SGHTA and CDR2 FQGNSA. The CDR3 covers 15 residues. The CDR3 region is CASSFDRDKSYEQYF. CDR3 DNA sequence: TGTGCCAGCAGTTTCGACCGGGACAAGTCCTACGAGCAGTACTTC.

This clone has just a few counts. This chain connects TRBV29-1 to TRBJ1-1; D gene uncertain. CDR3 length equals 13 residues. Deletions cut 5 bases from V and 4 bases from J, with 14 bases between. CDR1 is SQVTM and CDR2 is ANQGSEA in the germline V gene. The CDR3 sequence: CSVLSGMSTEAFF. CDR3 sequence (DNA): TGCAGCGTTTTATCAGGTATGAGCACTGAAGCTTTCTTT. The full variable domain, in which reference TRBV29-1 and TRBJ1-1 provide the parts outside the CDR3, is SAVISQKPSRDICQRGTSLTIQCQVDSQVTMMFWYRQQPGQSLTLIATANQGSEATYESGFVIDKFPISRPNLTFSTLTVSNMSPEDSSIYLCSVLSGMSTEAFFGQGTRLTVV.

The chain is built from TRBV28 and TRBJ2-7, with 8 bases fitting TRBD1. The CDR3 is 13 residues long. Germline CDR1 reads MDHEN; CDR2 reads SYDVKM. V was pared by 7 bases and J by 6 bases, with 8 bases of the junction left unmatched. CDR3 sequence reads: CASKLGQEIEQYF. CDR3 nucleotide sequence: TGTGCCAGCAAACTGGGACAGGAGATCGAGCAGTACTTC.